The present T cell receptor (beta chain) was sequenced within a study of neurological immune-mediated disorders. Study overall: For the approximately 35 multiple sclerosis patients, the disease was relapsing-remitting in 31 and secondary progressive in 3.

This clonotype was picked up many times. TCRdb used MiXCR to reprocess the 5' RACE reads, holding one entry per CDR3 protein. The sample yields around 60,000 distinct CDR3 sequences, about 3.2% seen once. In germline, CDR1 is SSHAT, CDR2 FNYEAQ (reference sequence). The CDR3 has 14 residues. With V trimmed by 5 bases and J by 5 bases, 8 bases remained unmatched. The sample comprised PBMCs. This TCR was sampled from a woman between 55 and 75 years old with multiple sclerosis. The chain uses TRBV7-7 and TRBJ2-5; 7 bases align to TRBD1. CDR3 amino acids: CASSPSTGDETQYF. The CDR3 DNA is TGTGCCAGCAGCCCTTCAACAGGGGACGAGACCCAGTACTTC.